The 21 T cell receptor beta chains below all came from one sample that was sequenced in a study of human T cells and chemical hapten exposure. Time point meaning: patch test 3, about 24 weeks after DPC sensitization. As for treatment: therapeutic diphenylcyclopropenone sensitization with weekly scalp DPC. MiXCR, run by TCRdb on the RACE reads, gives a single entry per CDR3 protein. The data hold 150,000 to 200,000 distinct CDR3 sequences, with about 30% observed a single time. The specimen was whole blood, collected in connection with sensitization to the hapten diphenylcyclopropenone (DPC). The source of these receptors is a woman under 30 with alopecia areata. Some clones in this sample may be carry-over from other donors' samples.

V and J are TRBV7-2 and TRBJ2-2; the match to TRBD2 covers 7 bases. J lost 1 base, V lost 5 bases, and 4 bases had no gene match. Germline-derived CDR1 and CDR2 are SGHTA and FQGNSA. This CDR3 spans 15 amino acids. The CDR3 reads CASSVGGRNTGELFF. CDR3 sequence (DNA): TGTGCCAGCAGCGTGGGGGGGAGGAACACCGGGGAGCTGTTTTTT.

V is TRBV15 and J is TRBJ1-5; a weak D match, TRBD1 (6 bases). The CDR3 is 14 amino acids. Germline lookup yields CDR1 LNHNV and CDR2 YYDKDF (reference sequence). Trimming stripped 5 bases from V and 4 bases from J, with 12 bases between. The CDR3 protein is CATSQGGGNQPQHF. The CDR3 DNA sequence: TGTGCCACCAGCCAAGGGGGAGGGAATCAGCCCCAGCATTTT.

The CDR3 loop is CASSVGQATGELFF. CDR3 in DNA: TGCGCCAGCAGCGTGGGACAGGCCACCGGGGAGCTGTTTTTT. V usage is TRBV5-1 and J usage is TRBJ2-2; 8 bases agree with TRBD1. Germline lookup yields CDR1 SGHRS and CDR2 YFSETQ. This CDR3 has 14 amino acids. V trimming: 4 bases; J trimming: 4 bases; junction bases outside the gene matches: 3.

This clonotype was counted between two and nine times. This chain links TRBV9 with TRBJ1-3, with a tentative D call TRBD1 (5 bases). This CDR3 is built from 14 residues. V was clipped by 0 bases and J by 5 bases, with 9 bases between them. Germline V CDR1 and CDR2: SGDLS, YYNGEE. CDR3 DNA: TGTGCCAGCAGCGTAGGTGACAGCAGAAACACCATATATTTT. Its protein is CASSVGDSRNTIYF.

The rearrangement joins TRBV4-3 to TRBJ2-3, with unresolved D. V gave up 0 bases and J gave up 6 bases, with 13 bases separating them. The CDR3 covers 15 residues. CDR1 and CDR2 (germline): LGHNA, YSLEER. This CDR3 is CASSQDRWFRDTQYF. The CDR3 bases are TGCGCCAGCAGCCAAGATAGATGGTTTAGGGATACGCAGTATTTT.

The chain is built from TRBV5-1 and TRBJ1-1; TRBD1 aligns across 7 bases. With V trimmed by 1 base and J by 5 bases, 8 bases remained unmatched. CDR3 length equals 15 residues. The germline V gene has CDR1 SGHRS and CDR2 YFSETQ. In nucleotides, the CDR3 is TGCGCCAGCAGCTTGAACAGGGGATCTAGGACTGAAGCTTTCTTT. As protein: CASSLNRGSRTEAFF.

The chain joins TRBV19 to TRBJ2-1, with no clear D. Germline V lookup: CDR1 LNHDA, CDR2 SQIVND (reference sequence). V was trimmed by 5 bases and J by 3 bases, leaving 5 bases between them. The CDR3 is 12 amino acids. The CDR3 loop reads CASSHDYNEQFF. The CDR3 coding sequence is TGTGCCAGTAGTCATGACTACAATGAGCAGTTCTTC.

The chain uses TRBV6-5 and TRBJ1-6; possible D gene TRBD1, 6 bases. Between the trimmed V and J ends, which lost 6 bases and 5 bases, there was a span of 14 bases. Germline V lookup: CDR1 MNHEY, CDR2 SVGAGI. CDR3 length: 15 amino acids. In DNA, the CDR3 is TGTGCCAGCAGACATTATGGACAGAATAATTCACCCCTCCACTTT. Protein product: CASRHYGQNNSPLHF.

This clonotype occurred a few times. V is TRBV20-1 and J is TRBJ1-1; the D is unclear. CDR3 size: 13 residues. The germline gives CDR1 DFQATT, CDR2 SNEGSKA (reference sequence). Trimming pared 6 bases from V and 6 bases from J, leaving 17 bases between. CDR3 DNA sequence: TGCAGTGCCAGGCCGCTCGGGGATCCTGAAGCTTTCTTT. Protein product: CSARPLGDPEAFF.

This clonotype came up a few times. The chain employs TRBV29-1 and TRBJ2-5, with 8 bases matching TRBD1. Germline loops: CDR1 SQVTM, CDR2 ANQGSEA. V dropped 8 bases and J dropped 5; count of bases not matched to a gene: 4. CDR3 length: 11 amino acids. This CDR3 is CSCGQGETQYF. In DNA, the CDR3 is TGCAGCTGCGGACAGGGTGAGACCCAGTACTTC.

This clonotype occurred a few times. V is TRBV12-3 or TRBV12-4 and J is TRBJ1-3; possible D gene TRBD1, 5 bases. The CDR3 loop spans 14 amino acids. V was clipped by 0 bases and J by 3 bases, with 6 bases between them. The CDR3 bases are TGTGCCAGCAGTTTAGCGGGGCTTGGAAACACCATATATTTT. Translated: CASSLAGLGNTIYF.

This clonotype was detected a few times. This chain uses TRBV19 with TRBJ2-7; D perhaps matches TRBD2 (5 bases). V was cut by 4 bases and J by 2 bases, with 12 bases left in between. The CDR3 has 14 amino acids. The germline V gene has CDR1 LNHDA and CDR2 SQIVND (reference sequence). The CDR3 loop is CASSTAGLAYEQYF. The CDR3, as DNA: TGTGCCAGTAGTACGGCCGGACTGGCCTACGAGCAGTACTTC.

V is TRBV10-3 and J is TRBJ2-5; 7 nucleotides line up with TRBD2. Germline CDR1 ENHRY, CDR2 SYGVKD. The trim removed 3 bases at V and 5 bases at J, leaving 9 bases unmatched. The CDR3 spans 15 residues. CDR3: CAISEAGPRLETQYF. DNA of the CDR3: TGTGCCATCAGTGAAGCGGGGCCTCGGTTGGAGACCCAGTACTTC.

This clonotype has just a few counts. The V call is TRBV29-1, the J call TRBJ2-3, with 7 bases identical to TRBD2. The CDR3 sequence is 14 residues long. Per the germline V gene, CDR1 is SQVTM and CDR2 is ANQGSEA. The V and J ends lost 5 bases and 5 bases, in that order; junction bases with no gene match: 10. The CDR3 protein is CSVSGTTWVDTQYF. CDR3 bases: TGCAGCGTTTCCGGGACTACTTGGGTAGATACGCAGTATTTT.

This clonotype was picked up a small number of times. Here the CDR3 DNA reads TGCGCCAGCAGCGTAAGACAGGGAGGGAGTCAGCCCCAGCATTTT. It translates to CASSVRQGGSQPQHF. The rearrangement uses TRBV4-1 and TRBJ1-5, with 7 bases lining up with TRBD1. CDR3 size: 15 residues. Per germline, CDR1 MGHRA and CDR2 YSYEKL. V lost 5 bases, J lost 6 bases, and 10 bases stayed unmatched.

DNA of the CDR3: TGTGCCATCAGAGCCGGACAGTACCAAGAGACCCAGTACTTC. Its translation: CAIRAGQYQETQYF. The chain employs TRBV10-3 and TRBJ2-5; the D gene is possibly TRBD1 (6 bases). Trimming removed 6 bases at V and 0 bases at J, with 11 bases between. The CDR3 runs to 14 residues. Germline assignment: CDR1 ENHRY and CDR2 SYGVKD.

The chain uses TRBV7-9 and TRBJ1-1; 7 bases are shared with TRBD1. The CDR3 length is 13 residues. With 5 bases clipped from V and 5 bases from J, the junction kept 5 bases outside the gene matches. CDR1 is SEHNR, CDR2 FQNEAQ, per germline (reference sequence). DNA of the CDR3: TGTGCCAGCAGCCTTGACAGGGCTACTGAAGCTTTCTTT. Protein: CASSLDRATEAFF.

This clonotype has just a few counts. The genes are TRBV5-4 and TRBJ2-3; D remains unclear. This CDR3 has 14 amino acids. V shed 1 base and J shed 3 bases, with 9 bases lying between them. The germline gives CDR1 SGHNT, CDR2 YYREEE (reference sequence). The CDR3 here is CASSLFGPTDTQYF. The CDR3 nucleotides are TGTGCCAGCAGCTTGTTCGGGCCGACAGATACGCAGTATTTT.

The V and J genes are TRBV6-5 and TRBJ1-3; D is undetermined. The CDR3 has 13 amino acids. Germline CDR1 is MNHEY and CDR2 is SVGAGI. V gave up 5 bases and J gave up 4 bases, with 9 bases separating them. CDR3 bases: TGTGCCAGCAGTCTTATGACGGGAAACACCATATATTTT. This encodes CASSLMTGNTIYF.

V and J are TRBV7-6 and TRBJ2-7; 7 nucleotides agree with TRBD1. The CDR3 runs 14 residues. The V gene end was trimmed by 5 bases and the J gene end by 1 base; junction bases not matched to a gene: 5. The germline gives CDR1 SGHVS, CDR2 FNYEAQ. The CDR3: CASSARQGSYEQYF. CDR3 in DNA: TGTGCCAGCAGCGCCCGACAGGGTTCCTACGAGCAGTACTTC.

V and J are TRBV29-1 and TRBJ2-7; the D is unclear. The V gene lost 5 bases and the J gene lost 0 bases, with 11 bases spanning the gap. Germline CDR1 SQVTM, CDR2 ANQGSEA. This CDR3 spans 13 amino acids. CDR3 nucleotide sequence: TGCAGCGTTCTAAGACAAAACTCCTACGAGCAGTACTTC. Encoded protein: CSVLRQNSYEQYF.